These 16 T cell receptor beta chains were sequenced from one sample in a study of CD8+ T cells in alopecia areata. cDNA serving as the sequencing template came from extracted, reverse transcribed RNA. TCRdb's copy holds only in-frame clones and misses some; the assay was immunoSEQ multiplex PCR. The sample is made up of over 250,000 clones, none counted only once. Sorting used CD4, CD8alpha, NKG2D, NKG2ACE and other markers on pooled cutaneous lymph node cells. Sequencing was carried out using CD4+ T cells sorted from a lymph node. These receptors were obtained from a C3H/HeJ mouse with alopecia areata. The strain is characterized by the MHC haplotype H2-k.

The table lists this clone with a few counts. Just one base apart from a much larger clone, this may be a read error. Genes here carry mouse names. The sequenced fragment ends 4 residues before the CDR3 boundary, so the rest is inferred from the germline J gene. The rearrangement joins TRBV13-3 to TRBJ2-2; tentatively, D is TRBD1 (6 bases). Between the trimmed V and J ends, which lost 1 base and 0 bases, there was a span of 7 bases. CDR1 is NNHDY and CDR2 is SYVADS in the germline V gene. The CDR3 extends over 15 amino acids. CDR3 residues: CASSDWTANTGQLYF. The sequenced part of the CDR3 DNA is TGTGCCAGCAGTGATTGGACAGCAAACACCGGG. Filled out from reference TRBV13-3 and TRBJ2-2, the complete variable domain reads EAAVTQSPRSKVAVTGGKVTLSCHQTNNHDYMYWYRQDTGHGLRLIHYSYVADSTEKGDIPDGYKASRPSQENFSLILELASLSQTAVYFCASSDWTANTGQLYFGEGSKLTVL.

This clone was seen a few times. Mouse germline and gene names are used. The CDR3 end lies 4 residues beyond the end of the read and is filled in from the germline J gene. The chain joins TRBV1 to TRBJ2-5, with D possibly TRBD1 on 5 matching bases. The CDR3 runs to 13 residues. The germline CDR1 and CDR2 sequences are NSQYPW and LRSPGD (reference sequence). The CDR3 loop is CTCRPGREDTQYF. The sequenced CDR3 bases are TGCACCTGCAGACCCGGCAGGGAAGAC.

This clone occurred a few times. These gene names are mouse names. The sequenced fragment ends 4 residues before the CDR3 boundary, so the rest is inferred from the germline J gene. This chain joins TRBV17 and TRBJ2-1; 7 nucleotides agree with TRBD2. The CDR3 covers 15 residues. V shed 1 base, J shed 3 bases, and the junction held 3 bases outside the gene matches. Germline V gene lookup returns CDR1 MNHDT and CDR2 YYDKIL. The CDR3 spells CASSRGMGGYAEQFF. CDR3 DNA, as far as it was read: TGTGCTAGCAGTAGAGGGATGGGGGGCTATGCT.

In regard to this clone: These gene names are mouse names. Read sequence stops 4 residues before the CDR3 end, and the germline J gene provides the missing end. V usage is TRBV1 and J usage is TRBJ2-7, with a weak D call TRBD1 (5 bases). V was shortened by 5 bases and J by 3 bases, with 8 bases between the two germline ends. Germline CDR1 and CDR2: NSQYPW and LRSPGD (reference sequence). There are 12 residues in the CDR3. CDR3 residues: CTCSKRGYEQYF. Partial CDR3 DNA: TGCACCTGCAGTAAGAGGGGCTAT.

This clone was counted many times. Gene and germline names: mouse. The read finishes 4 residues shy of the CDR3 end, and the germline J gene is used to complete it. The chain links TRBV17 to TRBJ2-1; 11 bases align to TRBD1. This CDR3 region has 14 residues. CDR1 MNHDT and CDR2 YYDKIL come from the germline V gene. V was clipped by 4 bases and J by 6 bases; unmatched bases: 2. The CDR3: CASSKDRGLAEQFF. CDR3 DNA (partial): TGTGCTAGCAGTAAGGACAGGGGGCTTGCT.

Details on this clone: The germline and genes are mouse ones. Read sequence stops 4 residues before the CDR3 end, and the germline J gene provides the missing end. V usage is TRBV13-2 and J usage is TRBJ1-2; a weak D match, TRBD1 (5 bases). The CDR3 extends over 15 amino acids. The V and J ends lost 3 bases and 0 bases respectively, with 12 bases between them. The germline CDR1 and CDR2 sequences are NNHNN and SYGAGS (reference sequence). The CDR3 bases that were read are TGTGCCAGCGGTGCGGCGGGACTCTCAAACTCC. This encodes CASGAAGLSNS. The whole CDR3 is CASGAAGLSNSDYTF.

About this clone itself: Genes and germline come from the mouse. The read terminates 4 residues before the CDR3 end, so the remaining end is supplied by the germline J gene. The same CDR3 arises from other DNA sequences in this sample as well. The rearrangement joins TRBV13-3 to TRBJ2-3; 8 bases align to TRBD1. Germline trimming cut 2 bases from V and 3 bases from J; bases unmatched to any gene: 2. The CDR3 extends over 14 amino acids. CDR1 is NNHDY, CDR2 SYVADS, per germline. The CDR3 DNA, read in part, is TGTGCCAGCAGTGACAGGGGGCGGGCAGAA. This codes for CASSDRGRAE. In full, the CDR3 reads CASSDRGRAETLYF.

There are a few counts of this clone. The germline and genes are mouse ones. This CDR3 reads CASGDRGLGGRAEQFF. The sequenced part of the CDR3 DNA is TGTGCCAGCGGTGACCGTGGACTGGGGGGGCGGGCT. This chain links TRBV13-2 with TRBJ2-1; 13 nucleotides agree with TRBD2. The CDR3 goes on 4 residues after the read ends, and that part is filled in from the germline J gene. CDR1 NNHNN and CDR2 SYGAGS come from the germline V gene (reference sequence). CDR3 length equals 16 residues.

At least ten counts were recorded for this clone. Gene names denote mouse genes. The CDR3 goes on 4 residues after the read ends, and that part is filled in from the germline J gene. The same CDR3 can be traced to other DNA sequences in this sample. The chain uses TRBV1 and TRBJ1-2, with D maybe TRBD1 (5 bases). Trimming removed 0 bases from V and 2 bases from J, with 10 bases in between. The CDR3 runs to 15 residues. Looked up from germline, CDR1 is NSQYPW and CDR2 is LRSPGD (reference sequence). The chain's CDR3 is CTCSADARANSDYTF. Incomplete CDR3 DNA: TGCACCTGCAGTGCAGATGCCAGGGCGAACTCC.

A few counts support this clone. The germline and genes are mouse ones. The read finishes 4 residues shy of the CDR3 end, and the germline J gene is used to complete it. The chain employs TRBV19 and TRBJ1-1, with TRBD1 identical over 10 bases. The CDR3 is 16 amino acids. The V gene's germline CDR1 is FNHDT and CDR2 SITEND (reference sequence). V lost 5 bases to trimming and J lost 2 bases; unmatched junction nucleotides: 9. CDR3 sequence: CASRPPGQGSNTEVFF. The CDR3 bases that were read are TGTGCCAGCAGGCCCCCGGGACAGGGGAGCAACACA.

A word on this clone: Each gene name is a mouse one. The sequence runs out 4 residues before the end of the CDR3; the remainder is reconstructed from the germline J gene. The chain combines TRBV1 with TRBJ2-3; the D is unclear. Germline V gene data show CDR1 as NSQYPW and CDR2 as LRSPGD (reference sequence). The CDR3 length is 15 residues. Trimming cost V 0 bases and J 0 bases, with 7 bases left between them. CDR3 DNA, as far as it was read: TGCACCTGCAGTGCAGATAACAGTAGTGCAGAA. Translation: CTCSADNSSAE. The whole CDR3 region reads CTCSADNSSAETLYF.

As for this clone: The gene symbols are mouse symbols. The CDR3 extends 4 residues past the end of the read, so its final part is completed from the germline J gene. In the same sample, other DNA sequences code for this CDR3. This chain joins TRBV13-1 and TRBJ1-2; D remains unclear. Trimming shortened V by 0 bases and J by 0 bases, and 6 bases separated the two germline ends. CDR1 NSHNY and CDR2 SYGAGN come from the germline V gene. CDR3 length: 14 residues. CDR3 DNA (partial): TGTGCCAGCAGTGATGAGGGTGCAAACTCC. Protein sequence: CASSDEGANS. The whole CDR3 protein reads CASSDEGANSDYTF.

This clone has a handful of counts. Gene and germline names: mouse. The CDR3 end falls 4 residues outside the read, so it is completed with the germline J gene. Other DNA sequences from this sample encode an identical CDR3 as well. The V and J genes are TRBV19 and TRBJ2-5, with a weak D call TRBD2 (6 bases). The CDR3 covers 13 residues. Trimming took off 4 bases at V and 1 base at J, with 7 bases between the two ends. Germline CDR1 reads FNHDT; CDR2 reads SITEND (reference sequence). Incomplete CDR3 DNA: TGTGCCAGCAGTCCTGGGGACCAAGAC. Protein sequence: CASSPGDQD. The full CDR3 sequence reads CASSPGDQDTQYF.

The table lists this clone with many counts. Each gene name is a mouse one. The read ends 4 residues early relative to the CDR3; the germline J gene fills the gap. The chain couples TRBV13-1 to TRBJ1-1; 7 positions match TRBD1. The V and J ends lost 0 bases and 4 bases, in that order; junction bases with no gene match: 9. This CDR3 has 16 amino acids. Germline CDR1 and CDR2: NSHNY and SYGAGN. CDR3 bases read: TGTGCCAGCAGTGATGGGCCAAAGACAGGGACCACA. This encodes CASSDGPKTGTT. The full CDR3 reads CASSDGPKTGTTEVFF.

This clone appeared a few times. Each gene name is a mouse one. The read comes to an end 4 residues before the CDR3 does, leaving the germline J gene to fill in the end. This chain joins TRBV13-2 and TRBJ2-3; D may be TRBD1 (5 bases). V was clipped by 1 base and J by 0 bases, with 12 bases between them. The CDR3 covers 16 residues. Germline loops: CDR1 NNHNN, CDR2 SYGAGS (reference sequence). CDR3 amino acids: CASGDWKTVSAETLYF. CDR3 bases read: TGTGCCAGCGGTGATTGGAAGACAGTTAGTGCAGAA.

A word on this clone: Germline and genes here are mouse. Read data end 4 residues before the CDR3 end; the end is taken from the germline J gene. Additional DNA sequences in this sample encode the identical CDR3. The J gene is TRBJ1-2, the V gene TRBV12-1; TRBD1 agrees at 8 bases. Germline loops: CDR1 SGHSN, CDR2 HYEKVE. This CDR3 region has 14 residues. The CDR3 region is CASSLSGGGSDYTF. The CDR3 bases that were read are TGTGCCAGCTCTCTCTCAGGGGGCGGGTCC. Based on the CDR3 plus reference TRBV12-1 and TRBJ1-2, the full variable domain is DSGVVQSPRHIIKEKGGRSVLTCIPISGHSNVVWYQQTLGKELKFLIQHYEKVERDKGFLPSRFSVQQFDDYHSEMNMSALELEDSAMYFCASSLSGGGSDYTFGSGTRLLVI.